This entry is about one T cell receptor beta chain. This sample was included in a study of blood T cell repertoires in COVID-19. On the study more broadly: The study drew acute and convalescent COVID-19 samples from the United States, Italy and Spain.

Produced via immunoSEQ multiplex PCR; TCRdb's table is partial and in-frame only. The sample lists about 140,000 clones, 86% seen once, with around 8.4% in the top ten. Trimming took 1 base from V and 11 from J, leaving 12 bases between them. The germline V gene has CDR1 SEHNR and CDR2 FQNEAQ (reference sequence). This CDR3 has 12 amino acids. The source is a woman aged 55-75 years with acute or convalescent COVID-19. The gene calls are TRBV7-9 and TRBJ2-7; D unresolved. The sequenced sample was peripheral blood. The CDR3 spells CASSLVPRLEYF. The CDR3 nucleotides are TGTGCCAGCAGCTTAGTTCCAAGACTGGAGTACTTC.